The text below deals with one T cell receptor (beta chain). CDR3 length equals 14 residues. Trimming took 4 bases from V and 5 from J; bases not matched to a gene: 9. The germline V gene has CDR1 SGDLS and CDR2 YYNGEE. One entry per CDR3 protein, called by TCRdb with MiXCR from the 5' RACE reads. This sample has thousands of distinct CDR3 sequences, with more than 40% found just once. Treg sorting used a CD4+CD25+CD127-/low gate. V usage is TRBV9 and J usage is TRBJ2-7; 7 positions match TRBD1. Sequenced sample: Tregs sorted from a lymph node. This clonotype was obtained from a female donor with breast cancer. CDR3 loop: CASSSLTGAHEQYF. The CDR3 nucleotides are TGTGCCAGCAGCTCACTTACAGGGGCCCACGAGCAGTACTTC. Using reference TRBV9 and TRBJ2-7 for the parts outside the CDR3, the full variable domain is DSGVTQTPKHLITATGQRVTLRCSPRSGDLSVYWYQQSLDQGLQFLIQYYNGEERAKGNILERFSAQQFPDLHSELNLSSLELGDSALYFCASSSLTGAHEQYFGPGTRLTVT.